This T cell receptor (beta chain) was sequenced in a study of molecular identifiers for immune sequencing clone quantification. Study-level results: Spiked TCR RNA from one Jurkat cell reportedly showed up when mixed among more than 900,000 naive cells.

This clonotype was detected ten times or more. Its antigen is still unknown. The CDR3 runs to 14 residues. Trimming cost V 6 bases and J 1 base, with 13 bases left between them. TCR libraries were built in bulk with a published protocol and specific TCR primers. From the PCR reads, TCRdb called clonotypes with MiXCR, one entry per CDR3 protein. Of about half a million distinct CDR3 sequences listed, 25% were seen once; the top ten hold around 0.79%. Naive CD8 libraries used roughly 17,000 to 1,100,000 sorted cells and 10%, 30% or 50% RNA. Sequencing used naive CD8+ T cells from blood, with Jurkat cell RNA spiked in. Subset: FACS-sorted CD8+CD4-CCR7+CD45RA+ naive T cells. The chain links TRBV12-3 or TRBV12-4 to TRBJ2-7; D is unresolved. The TCR originated in a human donor in good health. Some libraries in this study had Jurkat cell RNA spiked in. In DNA, the CDR3 is TGTGCCAGCAGCGACGCGGACGGTTCCTACGAGCAGTACTTC. As protein: CASSDADGSYEQYF.